What follows are 29 T cell receptor beta chains derived from one specimen sequenced in a study of long-term antiretroviral therapy in people with HIV. Running of the v3.0 immunoSEQ assay took place at survey level. The method was immunoSEQ multiplex PCR; TCRdb's version includes in-frame clones alone and lacks a portion of them. Among about 27,000 clones, 65% to 85% were seen once, and the ten largest hold around 8.2%. Here the sequenced sample was unsorted PBMCs, taken 3 years after starting antiretroviral therapy. These receptors were collected from a man aged 40-55 years with HIV.

The rearrangement uses TRBV2 and TRBJ2-5; either TRBD1 or TRBD2 may fit D (5 bases each). Trimming stripped 5 bases from V and 2 bases from J, with 12 bases between. The CDR3 covers 14 residues. Germline-derived CDR1 and CDR2 are SNHLY and FYNNEI. Written as DNA, the CDR3 is TGTGCCAGCAGTCCACGGGACGGACAAGAGACCCAGTACTTC. As protein: CASSPRDGQETQYF.

This clone showed up just a few times. The J gene is TRBJ2-7, the V gene TRBV4-1, with TRBD2 matching over 8 bases. CDR1 is MGHRA and CDR2 is YSYEKL in the germline V gene. V lost 1 base to trimming and J lost 2 bases; unmatched junction nucleotides: 7. The CDR3 totals 16 residues. CDR3 region: CASSQVQRGPPYEQYF. CDR3 sequence (DNA): TGCGCCAGCAGCCAAGTCCAGCGGGGGCCCCCCTACGAGCAGTACTTC.

The chain carries TRBV6-1 and TRBJ2-7, with D hard to call. In germline, CDR1 is MNHNS, CDR2 SASEGT. The CDR3 totals 12 residues. V dropped 8 bases and J dropped 5 bases, with 13 bases sitting between them. The CDR3 nucleotides are TGTGCCAGCGAATGGTATCCCCACGAGCAGTACTTC. It codes for CASEWYPHEQYF.

There are a few counts of this clone. The chain employs TRBV7-6 and TRBJ2-2; no clear D. V was shortened by 2 bases and J by 6 bases, with 1 base between the two germline ends. CDR1 is SGHVS and CDR2 is FNYEAQ in the germline V gene. The CDR3 has 11 residues. CDR3 loop: CASSLPGELFF. CDR3 coding DNA: TGTGCCAGCAGCTTACCCGGGGAGCTGTTTTTT. Full variable domain (rest looked up from reference TRBV7-6 and TRBJ2-2): GAGVSQSPRYKVTKRGQDVALRCDPISGHVSLYWYRQALGQGPEFLTYFNYEAQQDKSGLPNDRFSAERPEGSISTLTIQRTEQRDSAMYRCASSLPGELFFGEGSRLTVL.

DNA for the CDR3: TGTGCCAGCAGTCGAGGAGATCAACAAGAGACCCAGTACTTC. This sequence encodes CASSRGDQQETQYF. The V and J genes are TRBV2 and TRBJ2-5; D remains unclear. Germline V gene lookup returns CDR1 SNHLY and CDR2 FYNNEI. V shed 5 bases and J shed 2 bases, with 12 bases lying between them. The CDR3 runs 14 residues.

The chain has TRBV25-1 and TRBJ2-5, with D perhaps matching TRBD1 (5 bases). The germline V and J ends were trimmed by 6 bases and 4 bases, with 9 bases remaining between them. The CDR3 spans 12 residues. From germline, CDR1 is MGHDK and CDR2 SYGVNS. The CDR3 DNA is TGTGCCAGCAGCAGGGATCGAGAGACCCAGTACTTC. It specifies CASSRDRETQYF.

V is TRBV2 and J is TRBJ2-7; D is uncertain. The CDR3 totals 14 residues. The V end lost 7 bases, the J end lost 3 bases, and 16 bases lay between the germline ends. The germline V gene has CDR1 SNHLY and CDR2 FYNNEI. The CDR3, as DNA: TGTGCCAGCACCCCCCCCGGACGGAGCTACGAGCAGTACTTC. Protein sequence: CASTPPGRSYEQYF. The variable domain in full, with the rest retrieved from reference TRBV2 and TRBJ2-7, is EPEVTQTPSHQVTQMGQEVILRCVPISNHLYFYWYRQILGQKVEFLVSFYNNEISEKSEIFDDQFSVERPDGSNFTLKIRSTKLEDSAMYFCASTPPGRSYEQYFGPGTRLTVT.

This clone is a singleton in its sample. CDR3 nucleotide sequence: TGTGCCAGTATGGGACAGGCCGATCAGCCCCAGCATTTT. This encodes CASMGQADQPQHF. V and J are TRBV19 and TRBJ1-5; 8 bases are a match to TRBD1. Looked up from germline, CDR1 is LNHDA and CDR2 is SQIVND (reference sequence). The V gene end was trimmed by 7 bases and the J gene end by 5 bases; junction bases not matched to a gene: 4. The CDR3 runs to 13 residues.

V usage is TRBV19 and J usage is TRBJ2-5, with D unresolved. V was cut by 3 bases and J by 6 bases, with 8 bases left in between. Germline V gene lookup returns CDR1 LNHDA and CDR2 SQIVND (reference sequence). The CDR3 runs to 12 residues. The CDR3 DNA reads as TGTGCCAGTAGTATGGGCCTAAAGACCCAGTACTTC. This sequence encodes CASSMGLKTQYF.

In its sample, this clone was seen a few times. The V and J genes are TRBV2 and TRBJ2-5; tentatively, D is TRBD2 (6 bases). The CDR3 extends over 17 amino acids. Trimming cost V 3 bases and J 5 bases, with 22 bases left between them. The germline CDR1 and CDR2 sequences are SNHLY and FYNNEI. The CDR3 sequence: CASSDVLPGLPRETQYF. CDR3 sequence (DNA): TGTGCCAGCAGTGATGTTTTGCCGGGACTCCCTCGGGAGACCCAGTACTTC.

The chain links TRBV9 to TRBJ2-7; D is unclear. Germline values: CDR1 SGDLS, CDR2 YYNGEE. CDR3 length: 13 residues. V lost 0 bases and J lost 3, with 7 bases in between. CDR3 region: CASSVAEGYEQYF. The DNA for the CDR3 is TGTGCCAGCAGCGTAGCTGAAGGCTACGAGCAGTACTTC.

The chain has TRBV5-5 and TRBJ2-2, with D maybe TRBD2 (5 bases). CDR1 and CDR2 from the germline V gene are SGHKS and YYEKEE (reference sequence). Trimming cost V 2 bases and J 7 bases, with 12 bases left between them. CDR3 size: 14 residues. Here the CDR3 DNA reads TGTGCCAGCAGCTTTGTTCTAGCTGGCGGGGAGCTGTTTTTT. As protein: CASSFVLAGGELFF.

The chain couples TRBV5-6 to TRBJ1-5, with 9 positions matching TRBD1. Germline V gene data show CDR1 as SGHDT and CDR2 as YYEEEE. CDR3 length: 14 residues. V was clipped by 3 bases and J by 4 bases; unmatched bases: 2. The CDR3 is CASSSTGGNQPQHF. The CDR3 DNA is TGTGCCAGCAGCTCGACAGGGGGGAATCAGCCCCAGCATTTT.

This rearrangement joins TRBV7-4 to TRBJ1-5; D call uncertain. V lost 7 bases and J lost 4, with 5 bases in between. The CDR3 loop spans 11 amino acids. In germline, CDR1 is SGHVT, CDR2 SQSDAQ. CDR3 protein: CASNINQPQHF. The CDR3, as DNA: TGTGCCAGCAACATAAATCAGCCCCAGCATTTT.

The rearrangement uses TRBV19 and TRBJ1-5; possible D gene TRBD1, 5 bases. CDR1 and CDR2 from the germline V gene are LNHDA and SQIVND (reference sequence). This CDR3 is built from 14 residues. Trimming stripped 3 bases from V and 5 bases from J, with 11 bases between. The chain's CDR3 is CASSIGGWDQPQHF. The CDR3 DNA reads TGTGCCAGTAGTATCGGGGGATGGGATCAGCCCCAGCATTTT.

The chain links TRBV5-5 to TRBJ1-2; D may be TRBD1 (6 bases). Germline V gene lookup returns CDR1 SGHKS and CDR2 YYEKEE (reference sequence). Trimming took off 0 bases at V and 4 bases at J, with 13 bases between the two ends. The CDR3 sequence is 15 residues long. CDR3 sequence reads: CASSLAGQKGYGYTF. The CDR3, as DNA: TGTGCCAGCAGCTTGGCAGGACAGAAAGGCTATGGCTACACCTTC.

This chain connects TRBV5-5 to TRBJ2-1; D gene unclear. The CDR3 is made up of 14 amino acids. The germline gives CDR1 SGHKS, CDR2 YYEKEE (reference sequence). V was clipped by 4 bases and J by 5 bases, with 13 bases between them. The DNA of the CDR3 is TGTGCCAGCAGCCCGCTCGACGGCAACAATGAGCAGTTCTTC. This codes for CASSPLDGNNEQFF.

The V gene is TRBV18, the J gene TRBJ1-2; a weak D match, TRBD1 (6 bases). The CDR3 totals 16 residues. Trimming stripped 2 bases from V and 2 bases from J, with 15 bases between. Germline values: CDR1 KGHSH, CDR2 LQKENI. The CDR3 here is CASSPSWGAGNYGYTF. CDR3 DNA sequence: TGTGCCAGCTCACCAAGTTGGGGGGCCGGCAACTATGGCTACACCTTC.

This clone showed up just a few times. The chain combines TRBV30 with TRBJ2-3, with 11 positions matching TRBD2. From germline, CDR1 is GTSNPN and CDR2 SVGIG (reference sequence). With V trimmed by 8 bases and J by 2 bases, 6 bases remained unmatched. This CDR3 is 14 amino acids long. The CDR3 DNA sequence: TGTGCCAGTGGGACTAGCGGCACCACAGATACGCAGTATTTT. Its protein product is CASGTSGTTDTQYF.

V gene TRBV29-1 combines with J gene TRBJ1-1, with D perhaps TRBD1 (5 bases). The V gene's germline CDR1 is SQVTM and CDR2 ANQGSEA. The CDR3 loop spans 13 amino acids. V gave up 0 bases and J gave up 1 base, with 6 bases separating them. The CDR3 reads CSVEEGTNTEAFF. The CDR3 coding sequence is TGCAGCGTTGAAGAGGGGACGAACACTGAAGCTTTCTTT.

This chain joins TRBV5-1 and TRBJ2-7; D is undetermined. The CDR3 consists of 14 residues. The V gene lost 2 bases and the J gene lost 3 bases, with 12 bases spanning the gap. The germline gives CDR1 SGHRS, CDR2 YFSETQ. In DNA, the CDR3 is TGCGCCAGCAGCTTTTTAGCCCCAGGCTACGAGCAGTACTTC. Amino acids: CASSFLAPGYEQYF.

This rearrangement joins TRBV6-1 to TRBJ2-3; the D gene is possibly TRBD1 (5 bases). CDR3 length: 16 residues. V was pared by 0 bases and J by 5 bases, with 15 bases between. In germline, CDR1 is MNHNS, CDR2 SASEGT. The CDR3 loop reads CASSEASRTGRDTQYF. CDR3 sequence (DNA): TGTGCCAGCAGTGAAGCGTCGAGAACAGGACGAGATACGCAGTATTTT.

This clone came up a few times. The genes are TRBV10-2 and TRBJ2-2; possibly TRBD1 for D (6 bases). The CDR3 runs 13 residues. V dropped 10 bases and J dropped 2 bases, with 11 bases sitting between them. From germline, CDR1 is WSHSY and CDR2 SAAADI. CDR3 DNA sequence: TGCGCCAACATGGACAGTAACACCGGGGAGCTGTTTTTT. Protein sequence: CANMDSNTGELFF.

The chain joins TRBV11-2 to TRBJ2-5; D tentatively fits TRBD1 or TRBD2 (5 bases each). The V gene's germline CDR1 is SGHAT and CDR2 FQNNGV. The CDR3 extends over 15 amino acids. Trimming stripped 1 base from V and 1 base from J, with 10 bases between. The CDR3 nucleotides read TGTGCCAGCAGCTTAGCTCAGGGAGTCCAAGAGACCCAGTACTTC. Protein product: CASSLAQGVQETQYF.

The rearrangement uses TRBV10-3 and TRBJ2-2, with TRBD1 as a possible D gene (6 bases). Germline lookup yields CDR1 ENHRY and CDR2 SYGVKD. This CDR3 has 13 residues. The ends were cut back, 2 bases at V and 6 bases at J, with 7 bases in the middle. CDR3 DNA sequence: TGTGCCATCAGTGAGGCAGGGGCCGGGGAGCTGTTTTTT. Translation: CAISEAGAGELFF.

A few counts support this clone. The chain links TRBV2 to TRBJ1-6, with TRBD1 matching 10 bases. The CDR3 spans 15 residues. The ends lost 6 bases at V and 6 bases at J; junction bases unmatched: 5. Germline V gene sequence: CDR1 SNHLY, CDR2 FYNNEI. The CDR3 nucleotides are TGTGCCAGCAGACCCGGACAGGGGGGTAATTCACCCCTCCACTTT. Translated: CASRPGQGGNSPLHF.

The V call is TRBV7-2, the J call TRBJ2-7; D remains ambiguous. The CDR3 length is 15 residues. Germline V gene sequence: CDR1 SGHTA, CDR2 FQGNSA. V dropped 2 bases and J dropped 2 bases, with 13 bases sitting between them. The CDR3 nucleotides are TGTGCCAGCAGCTTAATGAAACTCCCTGCCTACGAGCAGTACTTC. This gives the protein CASSLMKLPAYEQYF.

The chain employs TRBV5-1 and TRBJ1-1; tentatively, D is TRBD1 (5 bases). The CDR3 runs to 14 residues. Germline V gives CDR1 SGHRS, CDR2 YFSETQ. Trimming took off 4 bases at V and 2 bases at J, with 12 bases between the two ends. The CDR3 nucleotides are TGCGCCAGCAGCCCCGGGGGTGTTAACACTGAAGCTTTCTTT. It translates to CASSPGGVNTEAFF.

This chain uses TRBV6-1 with TRBJ2-3; TRBD1 aligns across 8 bases. The CDR3 contains 16 residues. The germline CDR1 and CDR2 sequences are MNHNS and SASEGT. V shed 4 bases and J 2 bases; nucleotides not matched to a gene: 8. Here the CDR3 reads CASSGRDRGSTDTQYF. CDR3 DNA sequence: TGTGCCAGCAGTGGCCGAGACAGGGGATCCACAGATACGCAGTATTTT.